Listed below are T cell receptor beta chains from one sample, sequenced in a study of T cells after yellow fever vaccination. TCRdb itself ran the 5' RACE reads through MiXCR, one entry per CDR3 protein. The table has some 390,000 distinct CDR3 sequences, 6.2% seen once. This sample comprised PBMCs, obtained 5 days after the yellow fever booster vaccination. Every receptor here comes from a man aged 25 to 40 who received the YFV17D yellow fever vaccine. CDR3s include the opening cysteine and the closing phenylalanine or tryptophan. D genes are given only for firm matches. Not every row has a clone size; where given, it reads once, few, many or a size class.

>TRBV5-1|many|-|TRBJ2-2
CASSPSTGELFF
TGCGCCAGCAGCCCTAGCACCGGGGAGCTGTTTTTT
>TRBV5-1|few|TRBD2|TRBJ2-4
CASSLAGAAGGAKNIQYF
TGCGCCAGCAGCTTGGCTGGGGCTGCCGGGGGGGCCAAAAACATTCAGTACTTC
>TRBV10-2|-|-|TRBJ2-5
CASSEPGTSQETQYF
TGCGCCAGCAGTGAGCCGGGGACCTCGCAAGAGACCCAGTACTTC
>TRBV4-2|few|-|TRBJ1-5
CASSQVGQSRAPQHF
TGTGCCAGCAGCCAAGTTGGTCAGTCCCGTGCGCCCCAGCATTTT
>TRBV5-4|few|TRBD2|TRBJ2-1
CASSPRTSADNEQFF
TGTGCCAGCAGCCCCCGGACTAGCGCCGACAATGAGCAGTTCTTC
>TRBV28|many|-|TRBJ1-6
CASSIGDWGSPLHF
TGTGCCAGCAGTATAGGGGACTGGGGGTCACCCCTCCACTTT
>TRBV6-1|many|-|TRBJ2-3
CASRLEFGTDTQYF
TGTGCCAGCCGGCTTGAGTTCGGCACAGATACGCAGTATTTT
>TRBV5-3|few|-|TRBJ2-1
CARSLVGEGDNEQFF
TGTGCCAGAAGCTTGGTGGGGGAGGGGGACAATGAGCAGTTCTTC
>TRBV3-1|-|TRBD1|TRBJ2-7
CASSQDRDRLGEQYF
TGTGCCAGCAGCCAAGACAGGGACAGGCTGGGAGAGCAGTACTTC
>TRBV7-8|many|-|TRBJ1-1
CASSSRGALNTEAFF
TGTGCCAGCAGCTCGAGAGGGGCCCTGAACACTGAAGCTTTCTTT
>TRBV6-2/TRBV6-3|-|-|TRBJ1-2
CASSYSRGGYGYTF
TGTGCCAGCAGTTACTCGAGAGGGGGCTATGGCTACACCTTC
>TRBV29-1|few|-|TRBJ2-1
CSVELSSSSYNEQFF
TGCAGCGTTGAACTGAGCAGCTCGTCCTACAATGAGCAGTTCTTC
>TRBV28|few|-|TRBJ2-5
CASSLPGSRETQYF
TGTGCCAGCTCTCTCCCCGGGTCCCGGGAGACCCAGTACTTC
>TRBV29-1|few|-|TRBJ2-3
CSVADTITDTQYF
TGCAGCGTTGCGGACACCATCACAGATACGCAGTATTTT
>TRBV3-1|-|-|TRBJ2-1
CASSPTHSPRSFNEQFF
TGTGCCAGCAGCCCTACCCATAGTCCTAGGTCCTTCAATGAGCAGTTCTTC
>TRBV11-1|few|TRBD2|TRBJ2-3
CASSFPKGDSGSTDTQYF
TGTGCCAGCAGCTTCCCCAAAGGGGATAGCGGGAGCACAGATACGCAGTATTTT
>TRBV28|-|-|TRBJ1-5
CASTTPGQPQHF
TGTGCCAGCACCACCCCGGGTCAGCCCCAGCATTTT
>TRBV9|few|-|TRBJ2-3
CASSVRAEVTDTQYF
TGTGCCAGCAGCGTGCGAGCGGAGGTCACAGATACGCAGTATTTT
>TRBV20-1|few|TRBD1|TRBJ1-5
CSASRDRGNQPQHF
TGCAGTGCTAGCCGGGACAGGGGAAATCAGCCCCAGCATTTT
>TRBV15|-|-|TRBJ2-5
CATSVPGRQETQYF
TGTGCCACCAGCGTTCCGGGACGTCAGGAGACCCAGTACTTC
>TRBV28|-|TRBD2|TRBJ2-7
CASSSGTSAAYEQYF
TGTGCCAGCAGCAGCGGGACTAGCGCCGCCTACGAGCAGTACTTC
>TRBV4-3|few|TRBD1|TRBJ2-1
CASSKGQQYNEQFF
TGCGCCAGCAGCAAGGGACAGCAATACAATGAGCAGTTCTTC
>TRBV10-3|-|TRBD2|TRBJ2-1
CAISPGLAAYNEQFF
TGTGCCATCAGCCCGGGACTAGCAGCATACAATGAGCAGTTCTTC
>TRBV20-1|few|-|TRBJ2-1
CSERKGGSAEDNEQFF
TGCAGTGAAAGGAAGGGGGGTAGCGCAGAGGACAATGAGCAGTTCTTC
>TRBV6-2/TRBV6-3|many|TRBD2|TRBJ2-1
CATKPREGLGNEQFF
TGTGCCACAAAACCCCGGGAGGGCCTGGGGAATGAGCAGTTCTTC
>TRBV7-9|many|-|TRBJ1-1
CASSLGDGARGTEAFF
TGTGCCAGCAGCTTAGGGGACGGGGCCAGGGGCACTGAAGCTTTCTTT
>TRBV7-6|-|-|TRBJ2-7
CASSRGLQSYEQYF
TGTGCCAGCAGCCGGGGACTGCAATCCTACGAGCAGTACTTC
>TRBV5-6|-|-|TRBJ2-1
CASSDSARQFF
TGTGCCAGCAGTGACTCGGCTCGCCAGTTCTTC
>TRBV29-1|few|-|TRBJ2-7
CSVAAGRIREQYF
TGCAGCGTTGCGGCGGGACGGATACGGGAGCAGTACTTC
>TRBV7-3|many|-|TRBJ2-7
CASSLAGKREQYF
TGTGCCAGCAGCTTAGCAGGGAAGAGGGAGCAGTACTTC
>TRBV20-1|-|TRBD1|TRBJ2-7
CSASRGQGPYEQYF
TGCAGTGCTAGCAGGGGACAGGGACCCTACGAGCAGTACTTC
>TRBV6-5|many|-|TRBJ2-2
CASSSREAGELFF
TGTGCCAGCAGTTCCAGGGAAGCCGGGGAGCTGTTTTTT
>TRBV5-4|-|-|TRBJ2-3
CASQDYRGTDTQYF
TGTGCCAGCCAGGACTACCGGGGCACAGATACGCAGTATTTT
>TRBV16|few|TRBD2|TRBJ2-1
CASSQSAGGEQFF
TGTGCCAGCAGCCAATCGGCGGGAGGTGAGCAGTTCTTC
>TRBV6-5|few|-|TRBJ1-4
CASSYTADEKLFF
TGTGCCAGCAGTTATACCGCGGACGAAAAACTGTTTTTT
>TRBV5-1|few|TRBD2|TRBJ2-1
CASSLHQREGEQFF
TGCGCCAGCAGCTTGCATCAGCGGGAAGGTGAGCAGTTCTTC
>TRBV5-1|many|-|TRBJ1-2
CASSPGSGERHYGYTF
TGCGCCAGCAGCCCTGGTTCGGGCGAGAGGCACTATGGCTACACCTTC
>TRBV20-1|-|TRBD2|TRBJ2-2
CCARTPGLAGTGELFF
TGCTGTGCTCGCACTCCGGGACTAGCGGGCACCGGGGAGCTGTTTTTT
>TRBV20-1|many|-|TRBJ1-1
CSARDLAGEAFF
TGCAGTGCTAGAGATCTGGCAGGGGAAGCTTTCTTT
>TRBV5-1|many|-|TRBJ1-2
CASSSTGIPNYGYTF
TGCGCCAGCAGCTCTACAGGGATACCTAACTATGGCTACACCTTC
>TRBV11-2|-|-|TRBJ1-6
CASSLWGIDSPLHF
TGTGCCAGCAGCTTATGGGGTATTGATTCACCCCTCCACTTT